Listed below are T cell receptor beta chains from one sample, sequenced in a study of CD8 T cells in ankylosing spondylitis. Using its own MiXCR run on the 5' RACE reads, TCRdb lists one record per CDR3 protein. The sample shows approximately 400,000 distinct CDR3 sequences, 25% to 30% of them seen only once. Source material: blood, either unsorted or a sorted T cell fraction (not recorded which). These receptors all stem from a male donor with ankylosing spondylitis. The CDR3 runs from the conserved cysteine through the conserved F or W. A D gene is named only where the DNA matches it firmly. For some rows the clone size is stated as once, few or many, or as a class when expanded; others skip it.

few	.	TRBV4-1	TRBJ1-1	CASSHGVGQMNTEAFF	TGCGCCAGCAGCCACGGAGTTGGACAGATGAACACTGAAGCTTTCTTT
few	TRBD2	TRBV7-2	TRBJ2-7	CASGTGGLGSYEQYF	TGTGCCAGCGGGACGGGAGGGCTGGGCTCCTACGAGCAGTACTTC
.	.	TRBV20-1	TRBJ1-1	CSARDFFQGTTEAFF	TGCAGTGCTAGAGATTTTTTTCAGGGGACGACTGAAGCTTTCTTT
.	.	TRBV29-1	TRBJ1-1	CSVQRNTEAFF	TGCAGCGTACAGAGGAACACTGAAGCTTTCTTT
.	.	TRBV7-9	TRBJ1-3	CASSEGGVYLTIYF	TGTGCCAGCAGCGAAGGGGGTGTCTATCTCACCATATATTTT
.	TRBD1	TRBV10-3	TRBJ1-2	CAISEPLDRGLWGYTF	TGTGCCATCAGTGAGCCGCTGGACAGGGGGCTCTGGGGCTACACCTTC
few	TRBD1	TRBV7-2	TRBJ2-1	CASSAQGVRDNEQFF	TGTGCCAGCAGCGCCCAGGGGGTGAGGGACAATGAGCAGTTCTTC
few	.	TRBV29-1	TRBJ1-4	CSVEVLGYEKLFF	TGCAGCGTTGAAGTCCTCGGTTATGAAAAACTGTTTTTT
.	.	TRBV12-3/TRBV12-4	TRBJ1-2	CASSSGEGSYGYTF	TGTGCCAGCAGTTCTGGGGAAGGGTCCTATGGCTACACCTTC
many	.	TRBV5-1	TRBJ1-1	CASSLGGMNTEAFF	TGTGCCAGCAGCTTGGGCGGCATGAACACTGAAGCTTTCTTT
many	TRBD2	TRBV5-1	TRBJ2-3	CASSLGLAVTDTQYF	TGCGCCAGCAGCCTAGGACTAGCGGTCACAGATACGCAGTATTTT
once	.	TRBV29-1	TRBJ2-1	CSVEGAVSEQFF	TGCAGCGTTGAAGGAGCGGTAAGTGAGCAGTTCTTC
.	TRBD1	TRBV27	TRBJ2-2	CASSRSQGLNTGELFF	TGTGCCAGCAGTCGATCACAGGGGTTAAACACCGGGGAGCTGTTTTTT
.	.	TRBV5-1	TRBJ1-2	CASSLAGRGYGYTF	TGCGCCAGCAGCTTGGCAGGGAGAGGCTATGGCTACACCTTC
.	.	TRBV3-1	TRBJ2-7	CASSQEPGVKEQYF	TGTGCCAGCAGCCAAGAACCGGGAGTAAAGGAGCAGTACTTC
few	.	TRBV5-6	TRBJ1-5	CASSLARTGVQPQHF	TGTGCCAGCAGCTTGGCCCGAACGGGTGTTCAGCCCCAGCATTTT
.	.	TRBV11-2	TRBJ1-1	CASSLVGDTGAFF	TGTGCCAGCAGCTTGGTAGGGGATACGGGAGCTTTCTTT
.	TRBD2	TRBV11-3	TRBJ2-2	CASKSGAGGTNTGELFF	TGTGCCAGCAAATCTGGGGCGGGAGGAACGAACACCGGGGAGCTGTTTTTT
.	.	TRBV29-1	TRBJ2-5	CSVEDLRGAGWETQYF	TGCAGCGTTGAAGATCTTCGGGGGGCAGGGTGGGAGACCCAGTACTTC
.	TRBD2	TRBV6-5	TRBJ2-1	CASSYSAGGEMQFF	TGTGCCAGCAGTTACTCTGCGGGAGGAGAGATGCAGTTCTTC
.	.	TRBV11-2	TRBJ2-3	CASSLVTVQGYIDPTDTQYF	TGTGCCAGCAGCTTAGTGACGGTACAGGGATACATTGACCCCACAGATACGCAGTATTTT
few	.	TRBV29-1	TRBJ1-6	CSVKWGGNSPLHF	TGCAGCGTCAAGTGGGGTGGGAATTCACCCCTCCACTTT
.	.	TRBV4-2	TRBJ1-1	CASSQTPGAMNTEAFF	TGTGCCAGCAGCCAAACCCCCGGGGCGATGAACACTGAAGCTTTCTTT
.	.	TRBV5-1	TRBJ1-2	CASRPEANYGYTF	TGCGCCAGCAGGCCGGAGGCTAACTATGGCTACACCTTC
.	.	TRBV20-1	TRBJ1-5	CSARRQGDQPQHF	TGCAGTGCTAGGCGTCAGGGTGATCAGCCCCAGCATTTT
few	TRBD2	TRBV27	TRBJ2-3	CASSLATSGTSTDTQYF	TGTGCCAGCAGTTTAGCTACTAGCGGGACTAGCACAGATACGCAGTATTTT
.	.	TRBV11-2	TRBJ2-1	CASSIGGPQQFF	TGTGCCAGCAGCATCGGGGGGCCTCAGCAGTTCTTC
few	.	TRBV20-1	TRBJ2-1	CSASESYNEQFF	TGCAGTGCTAGCGAGTCCTACAATGAGCAGTTCTTC
.	.	TRBV3-1	TRBJ2-1	CASSQVAPRKQFF	TGTGCCAGCAGCCAAGTTGCCCCGCGAAAGCAGTTCTTC
.	TRBD1	TRBV5-1	TRBJ2-2	CASSLGRTGTTGELFF	TGCGCCAGCAGCTTGGGGAGGACAGGGACTACCGGGGAGCTGTTTTTT
few	TRBD2	TRBV9	TRBJ2-2	CASSSRTGGTGELFF	TGTGCCAGCAGCTCGAGGACGGGGGGGACCGGGGAGCTGTTTTTT
.	TRBD2	TRBV20-1	TRBJ2-1	CSAPPAGGSNEQFF	TGCAGTGCTCCCCCAGCGGGAGGGTCAAATGAGCAGTTCTTC
.	.	TRBV12-3/TRBV12-4	TRBJ1-5	CASSLSPAGNQPQHF	TGTGCCAGCAGTTTAAGCCCTGCGGGCAATCAGCCCCAGCATTTT
few	.	TRBV12-3/TRBV12-4	TRBJ2-2	CASSWRGNTGELFF	TGTGCCAGCAGTTGGCGGGGGAACACCGGGGAGCTGTTTTTT
few	.	TRBV5-1	TRBJ1-1	CASSPRGPGDTEAFF	TGCGCCAGCAGCCCCCGGGGGCCTGGGGACACTGAAGCTTTCTTT
.	TRBD1	TRBV20-1	TRBJ2-7	CSAREPGQGAWEQYF	TGCAGTGCTAGAGAACCGGGACAGGGGGCGTGGGAGCAGTACTTC
.	.	TRBV11-1	TRBJ2-1	CASSPFYRRDHPYNEQFF	TGTGCCAGCAGCCCGTTTTACAGGAGGGACCACCCCTACAATGAGCAGTTCTTC
.	TRBD2	TRBV20-1	TRBJ2-1	CSARIAGGLHNEQFF	TGCAGTGCTCGAATAGCGGGAGGCCTCCACAATGAGCAGTTCTTC
few	TRBD1	TRBV11-3	TRBJ1-6	CASSLHRGDSPLHF	TGTGCCAGCAGCTTGCACAGGGGTGACTCACCCCTCCACTTT
few	.	TRBV20-1	TRBJ2-1	CSASPGAGYEQFF	TGCAGTGCTAGTCCGGGAGCGGGCTATGAGCAGTTCTTC
few	.	TRBV19	TRBJ1-5	CASQRGTNQPQHF	TGTGCCAGTCAGAGGGGAACCAATCAGCCCCAGCATTTT
.	TRBD2	TRBV18	TRBJ2-5	CASSTGLLAGAQETQYF	TGTGCCAGCTCGACAGGGTTACTAGCGGGAGCCCAAGAGACCCAGTACTTC
.	TRBD2	TRBV11-2	TRBJ2-1	CASSLGRQREGSSSYNEQFF	TGTGCCAGCAGCTTAGGCCGGCAGCGGGAGGGCTCCAGCTCCTACAATGAGCAGTTCTTC
.	.	TRBV15	TRBJ1-4	CATRRGANEKLFF	TGTGCCACCCGGAGGGGGGCTAATGAAAAACTGTTTTTT
many	TRBD2	TRBV6-1	TRBJ2-1	CASSTSGRYNEQFF	TGTGCCAGCAGCACTAGCGGGAGGTACAATGAGCAGTTCTTC
few	.	TRBV20-1	TRBJ1-1	CSARDPAAGGTEAFF	TGCAGTGCTAGAGATCCCGCGGCCGGGGGAACTGAAGCTTTCTTT
few	TRBD1	TRBV15	TRBJ2-5	CATSREAGGGKETQYF	TGTGCCACCAGCAGAGAGGCAGGGGGCGGCAAAGAGACCCAGTACTTC
.	TRBD1	TRBV20-1	TRBJ1-6	CSARGGPKTGVNSPLHF	TGCAGTGCTAGAGGAGGGCCGAAGACAGGGGTGAATTCACCCCTCCACTTT
few	.	TRBV5-1	TRBJ1-5	CASSLEGDRYQPQHF	TGCGCCAGCAGCTTGGAGGGGGATCGGTATCAGCCCCAGCATTTT
few	TRBD2	TRBV29-1	TRBJ2-7	CSVKGRGTSGNHEQYF	TGCAGCGTCAAAGGAAGGGGGACTAGCGGGAACCACGAGCAGTACTTC